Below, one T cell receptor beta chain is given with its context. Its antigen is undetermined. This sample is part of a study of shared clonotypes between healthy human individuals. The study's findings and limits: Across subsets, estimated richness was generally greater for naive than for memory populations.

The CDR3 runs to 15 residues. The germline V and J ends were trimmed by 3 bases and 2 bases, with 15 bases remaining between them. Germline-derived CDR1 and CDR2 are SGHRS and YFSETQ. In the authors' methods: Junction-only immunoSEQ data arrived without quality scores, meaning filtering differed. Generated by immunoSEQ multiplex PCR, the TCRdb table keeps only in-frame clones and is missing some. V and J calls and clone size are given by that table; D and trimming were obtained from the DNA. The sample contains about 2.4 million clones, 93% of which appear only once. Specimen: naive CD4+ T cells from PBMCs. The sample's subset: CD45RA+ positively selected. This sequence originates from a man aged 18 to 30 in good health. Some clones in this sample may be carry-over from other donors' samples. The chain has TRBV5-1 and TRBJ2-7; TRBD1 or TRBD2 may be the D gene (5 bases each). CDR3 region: CASSSKSGRAYEQYF. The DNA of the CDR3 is TGCGCCAGCAGCTCAAAGTCGGGGCGGGCCTACGAGCAGTACTTC.